The T cell receptor beta chain described here comes from a study of blood T cell repertoires in COVID-19. As for the study in general: Samples representing acute and convalescent COVID-19 were sourced from the United States, Italy and Spain.

The J segment lost 3 bases and the V segment lost 5 bases, leaving 3 bases of the junction unmatched. CDR1 and CDR2 (germline): SGHVS, FNYEAQ. The CDR3 covers 14 residues. Clones were sequenced by immunoSEQ multiplex PCR, and TCRdb holds only the in-frame ones, with some missing. This sample yields about 310,000 clones, of which about 90% are seen a single time; about a tenth belongs to the top ten. The sample comprised PBMCs or T cells enriched from blood (not recorded which). V gene TRBV7-6 combines with J gene TRBJ2-5; 10 positions match TRBD1. The receptor was isolated from a woman aged 25 to 39 who had recovered from COVID-19. The CDR3 DNA is TGTGCCAGCAGCCTTGGGACAGGGGAAGAGACCCAGTACTTC. It specifies CASSLGTGEETQYF.